The 20 T cell receptor beta chains reported below all come from one sample, sequenced in a study of blood T cells in healthy people across ages. For the second PCR, which ran for about 7 to 12 cycles, a sample-barcoded 5' primer and a J-beta primer mix were used. TCRdb redid the calling of the 5' RACE reads with MiXCR, one entry per CDR3 protein. The table lists roughly 1,800,000 distinct CDR3 sequences, approximately 50% of them singletons. Sequenced: blood. These receptors were collected from a woman between 40 and 55 years old in good health.

This clonotype has just a few counts. The chain couples TRBV20-1 to TRBJ1-2; D is unresolved. The CDR3 sequence is 14 residues long. Trimming stripped 2 bases from V and 8 bases from J, with 18 bases between. Looked up from germline, CDR1 is DFQATT and CDR2 is SNEGSKA (reference sequence). The CDR3 DNA reads as TGCAGTGCTAGAAGTGGCGGCGTTTCTGTAGGCTACACCTTC. It yields the protein CSARSGGVSVGYTF.

V is TRBV15 and J is TRBJ1-6; maybe TRBD1 (5 bases). Trimming took off 8 bases at V and 9 bases at J, with 23 bases between the two ends. The CDR3 totals 16 residues. CDR1 LNHNV and CDR2 YYDKDF come from the germline V gene (reference sequence). This chain's CDR3 is CATRRDGVGVGSPLHF. Here the CDR3 DNA reads TGTGCCACCCGACGGGACGGGGTTGGTGTTGGTTCACCCCTCCACTTT.

This chain connects TRBV3-1 to TRBJ1-1, with 7 bases matching TRBD1. With 6 bases clipped from V and 1 base from J, the junction kept 17 bases outside the gene matches. The CDR3 is 18 residues long. Germline V lookup: CDR1 LGHDT, CDR2 YNNKEL (reference sequence). CDR3 sequence (DNA): TGTGCCAGCAGTCTATACACCTCCGGGGACAGTCCGAACACTGAAGCTTTCTTT. It specifies CASSLYTSGDSPNTEAFF. The variable domain in full, with the rest retrieved from reference TRBV3-1 and TRBJ1-1, is DTAVSQTPKYLVTQMGNDKSIKCEQNLGHDTMYWYKQDSKKFLKIMFSYNNKELIINETVPNRFSPKSPDKAHLNLHINSLELGDSAVYFCASSLYTSGDSPNTEAFFGQGTRLTVV.

This clonotype was seen a handful of times. The CDR3 protein is CASSLIGTSGGSSYNEQFF. DNA of the CDR3: TGCGCCAGCAGCCTAATCGGGACTAGCGGGGGGAGCTCCTACAATGAGCAGTTCTTC. This chain uses TRBV5-1 with TRBJ2-1; 15 positions agree with TRBD2. In germline, CDR1 is SGHRS, CDR2 YFSETQ. The trim removed 4 bases at V and 0 bases at J, leaving 8 bases unmatched. This CDR3 comprises 19 residues.

The chain carries TRBV18 and TRBJ2-3, with D tentatively TRBD2 (6 bases). The CDR3 consists of 17 residues. Germline lookup yields CDR1 KGHSH and CDR2 LQKENI. The ends were cut back, 0 bases at V and 2 bases at J, with 15 bases in the middle. In DNA, the CDR3 is TGTGCCAGCTCACCACCGGGGGGAGGACCCCACACAGATACGCAGTATTTT. Protein product: CASSPPGGGPHTDTQYF.

This clonotype was seen just once. This chain uses TRBV7-2 with TRBJ2-1; D call uncertain. The CDR3 length is 14 residues. From germline, CDR1 is SGHTA and CDR2 FQGNSA. The V gene lost 4 bases and the J gene lost 5 bases, with 12 bases spanning the gap. CDR3 bases: TGTGCCAGCAGCTCCCCTTTACGCGACAATGAGCAGTTCTTC. Its translation is CASSSPLRDNEQFF.

This clonotype was counted a few times. The chain links TRBV6-2 or TRBV6-3 to TRBJ1-2; D unresolved. V lost 6 bases and J lost 2, with 16 bases in between. CDR3 size: 15 residues. Germline V gene data show CDR1 as MNHEY and CDR2 as SVGEGT. The CDR3: CASRPPFAENYGYTF. Here the CDR3 DNA reads TGTGCCAGCAGACCCCCTTTCGCAGAAAACTATGGCTACACCTTC.

This clonotype came up a few times. CDR3: CASSVSGGAGNEQFF. CDR3 sequence (DNA): TGTGCCAGCAGCGTGAGCGGGGGGGCAGGCAATGAGCAGTTCTTC. The chain recombines TRBV7-3 with TRBJ2-1; TRBD2 agrees at 10 bases. J gave up 6 bases and V 5 bases, and 7 bases lay outside the gene matches. Germline V CDR1 and CDR2: SGHTA, FQGTGA. This CDR3 spans 15 amino acids.

This chain links TRBV28 with TRBJ2-3, with 9 positions matching TRBD1. The V and J ends lost 5 bases and 2 bases, in that order; junction bases with no gene match: 8. The CDR3 extends over 16 amino acids. Germline lookup yields CDR1 MDHEN and CDR2 SYDVKM. The CDR3 is CASSPGDREYTDTQYF. The CDR3, as DNA: TGTGCCAGCAGTCCGGGGGACAGGGAGTACACAGATACGCAGTATTTT.

The genes are TRBV27 and TRBJ2-5; the match to TRBD1 covers 11 bases. From germline, CDR1 is MNHEY and CDR2 SMNVEV (reference sequence). The CDR3 is made up of 17 amino acids. Germline trimming cut 8 bases from V and 0 bases from J; bases unmatched to any gene: 11. The CDR3 bases are TGTGCCAGCGGGACAGGGGGGACGGAACCGCACCAAGAGACCCAGTACTTC. Translating gives CASGTGGTEPHQETQYF.

V and J are TRBV13 and TRBJ2-5; D call uncertain. The CDR3 spans 13 residues. The V and J ends lost 6 bases and 5 bases respectively, with 13 bases between them. Looked up from germline, CDR1 is PRHDT and CDR2 is FYEKMQ (reference sequence). The CDR3 spells CASRPSSGETQYF. The CDR3 DNA sequence: TGTGCCAGCAGACCTTCCTCTGGGGAGACCCAGTACTTC.

V and J are TRBV13 and TRBJ2-4; weak D call: TRBD1 (5 bases). The ends were cut back, 0 bases at V and 5 bases at J, with 8 bases in the middle. Per the germline V gene, CDR1 is PRHDT and CDR2 is FYEKMQ (reference sequence). The CDR3 runs to 14 residues. The CDR3 spells CASSLGSGQNIQYF. The DNA for the CDR3 is TGTGCCAGCAGCTTAGGGTCAGGGCAAAACATTCAGTACTTC.

V is TRBV18 and J is TRBJ2-6, with 9 bases identical to TRBD1. Germline trimming cut 3 bases from V and 0 bases from J; bases unmatched to any gene: 6. The CDR3 sequence is 18 residues long. Germline V gene sequence: CDR1 KGHSH, CDR2 LQKENI. The CDR3 spells CASSPGQGRNSGANVLTF. The DNA of the CDR3 is TGTGCCAGCTCACCGGGACAGGGCCGTAACTCTGGGGCCAACGTCCTGACTTTC.

This clonotype was seen more than once but under ten times. The chain links TRBV5-5 to TRBJ2-1; D perhaps matches TRBD2 (5 bases). The germline gives CDR1 SGHKS, CDR2 YYEKEE (reference sequence). Trimming shortened V by 0 bases and J by 8 bases, and 12 bases separated the two germline ends. This CDR3 contains 14 residues. DNA for the CDR3: TGTGCCAGCAGCTTGGGAGGGTTTGGTGATGAGCAGTTCTTC. Its translation is CASSLGGFGDEQFF.

The sample holds a few counts of this clonotype. J is TRBJ2-1 and V is TRBV4-3; D is tentatively TRBD1 or TRBD2 (5 bases each). The V and J ends lost 0 bases and 4 bases respectively, with 19 bases between them. Germline V gene data show CDR1 as LGHNA and CDR2 as YSLEER. The CDR3 loop spans 18 amino acids. The CDR3 nucleotides read TGCGCCAGCAGCCAAGAATCCACTTTCACGAGGGGTTACAATGAGCAGTTCTTC. Translation gives CASSQESTFTRGYNEQFF.

On this clonotype: One end of the junction varies from germline; a read error may be responsible. The V and J genes are TRBV5-6 and TRBJ1-2; D might be TRBD1 (5 bases). The CDR3 is 19 residues long. Germline V gene sequence: CDR1 SGHDT, CDR2 YYEEEE. CDR3 region: CACSLFRGPGQGLHYGYTF. CDR3 sequence (DNA): TGTGCCTGCAGCTTGTTCCGGGGCCCCGGTCAGGGCCTCCACTATGGCTACACCTTC.

The V gene is TRBV6-2 or TRBV6-3, the J gene TRBJ1-2, with D maybe TRBD1 (6 bases). Germline values: CDR1 MNHEY, CDR2 SVGEGT. This CDR3 has 16 residues. V was cut by 1 base and J by 4 bases, with 16 bases left in between. As DNA, the CDR3 is TGTGCCAGCAGTTACTATAGGGGGACGGACCCCTATGGCTACACCTTC. Translation: CASSYYRGTDPYGYTF.

This clonotype was counted only a few times. The CDR3 sequence: CASSSENTQYF. CDR3 in DNA: TGTGCCAGCAGTTCGGAGAATACGCAGTATTTT. V gene TRBV12-3 or TRBV12-4 combines with J gene TRBJ2-3; D remains unclear. V was pared by 4 bases and J by 7 bases, with 6 bases between. The CDR3 extends over 11 amino acids.

This chain uses TRBV4-2 with TRBJ1-6; D is undetermined. Germline V gene data show CDR1 as LGHNA and CDR2 as YNFKEQ. The CDR3 totals 18 residues. V lost 0 bases to trimming and J lost 0 bases, with 12 bases between them. The CDR3 region has the DNA TGTGCCAGCAGCCAAGATGGGAAGGGCGGCTCCTATAATTCACCCCTCCACTTT. Protein product: CASSQDGKGGSYNSPLHF.

The chain has TRBV6-5 and TRBJ2-5; D call uncertain. V lost 6 bases to trimming and J lost 11 bases, with 25 bases between them. The CDR3 extends over 15 amino acids. Germline CDR1 MNHEY, CDR2 SVGAGI. The CDR3 loop is CASSWAPPDTGMQYF. In nucleotides, the CDR3 is TGTGCCAGCAGCTGGGCCCCACCCGACACCGGAATGCAGTACTTC.